The present entry profiles one T cell receptor beta chain with its context. Its cognate antigen is unknown. At collection, donors were nominally healthy, but unrecorded immune exposures were probable. The data originate from a study of cytomegalovirus exposure and HLA in healthy donors. Looked up from germline, CDR1 is SQVTM and CDR2 is ANQGSEA. With 0 bases removed from V and 2 bases from J, the gap between germline ends came to 14 bases. This CDR3 spans 16 amino acids. Study-level findings and limits: Generally TCR sequences proved uncommon, though certain public TCRs appeared in numerous donors. In a later analysis, a genetic analysis reported fewer productive-TCR N-insertions in an Asian-associated ancestry cluster than the cohort average. In vitro data verified a few CMV-associated chains as specific for CMV antigens.

PCR employed 60 Vbeta and 13 Jbeta primers. Data came from immunoSEQ multiplex PCR; TCRdb stores just in-frame clones and leaves some out. The repertoire holds 96,000 or so clones, with 65% to 85% as singletons. The sequence was collected from a woman aged 70-85 years in good health and CMV-seropositive. The gene calls are TRBV29-1 and TRBJ2-4, with a tentative D call TRBD1 (6 bases). Sequenced material: PBMCs. The CDR3, as DNA: TGCAGCGTTGAAGATCGAGGGGGAAAGTCCAAAAACATTCAGTACTTC. It specifies CSVEDRGGKSKNIQYF.